This TCR beta chain came from a study of T-cell reconstitution after alpha-beta-depleted transplantation in children. Trimming cost V 3 bases and J 4 bases, with 13 bases left between them. The CDR3 runs to 14 residues. Germline assignment: CDR1 DFQATT and CDR2 SNEGSKA (reference sequence). The library targeted TCRbeta and was prepared with unique molecular identifiers. MiXCR, applied by TCRdb to the PCR reads, yields one record per CDR3 protein. The sample has about 360,000 distinct CDR3 sequences; about 14% are singletons. This clonotype occurred many times. The TCR originated in a human donor who donated a stem cell graft to a child with Fanconi anemia. The source was PBMCs, collected from the stem cell graft. The J gene is TRBJ1-5, the V gene TRBV20-1; tentative D call: TRBD1 (5 bases). CDR3 protein: CSASEGQRNQPQHF. The CDR3 nucleotides are TGCAGTGCTAGTGAGGGGCAGCGAAATCAGCCCCAGCATTTT.